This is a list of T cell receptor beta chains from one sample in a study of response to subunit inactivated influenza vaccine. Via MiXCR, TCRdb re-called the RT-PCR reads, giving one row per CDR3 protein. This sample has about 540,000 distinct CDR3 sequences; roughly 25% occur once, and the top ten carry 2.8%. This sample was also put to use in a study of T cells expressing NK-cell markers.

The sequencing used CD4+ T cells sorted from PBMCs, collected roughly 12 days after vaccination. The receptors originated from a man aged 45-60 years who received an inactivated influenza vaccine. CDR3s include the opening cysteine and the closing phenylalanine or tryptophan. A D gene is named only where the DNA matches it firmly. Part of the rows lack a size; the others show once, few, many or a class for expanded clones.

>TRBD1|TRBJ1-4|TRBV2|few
TGTGCCAGCAGTGGGAGGACAGGGATCTTGCGAGAAAAACTGTTTTTT
CASSGRTGILREKLFF
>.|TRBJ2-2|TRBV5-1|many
TGCGCCAGCAGACGTCGACAGGCCTCGGTAGACGGGGAGCTGTTTTTT
CASRRRQASVDGELFF
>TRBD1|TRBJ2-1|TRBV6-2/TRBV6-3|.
TGTGCCAGCAGACAGCTAGGGGGCTGGGAGCAGTTCTTC
CASRQLGGWEQFF
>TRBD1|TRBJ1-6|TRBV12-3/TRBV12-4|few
TGTGCCAGCAGGCCGGGACAGGGGTCACCCCTCCACTTT
CASRPGQGSPLHF
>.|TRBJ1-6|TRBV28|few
TGTGCCAGCAGTTGGAGGAATTCACCCCTCCACTTT
CASSWRNSPLHF
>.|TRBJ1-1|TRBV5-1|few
TGCGCCAGCAGCTGGGCTGCAGTGTCAGGGACTGAAGCTTTCTTT
CASSWAAVSGTEAFF
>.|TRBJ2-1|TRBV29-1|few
TGCAGCGTAGCCGTTGGAGGGACCGGGGGGCAGTTCTTC
CSVAVGGTGGQFF
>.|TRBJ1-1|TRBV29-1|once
TGCAGCGTTCAGCTCAATTCGAACACTGAAGCTTTCTTT
CSVQLNSNTEAFF
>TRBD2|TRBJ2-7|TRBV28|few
TGTGCCAGCAGTTTACTAGCGGCCTCCCACGAGCAGTACTTC
CASSLLAASHEQYF
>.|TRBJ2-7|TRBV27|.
TGTGCCAGCAGTTTACGACAGTACTTC
CASSLRQYF
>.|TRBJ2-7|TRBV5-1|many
TGCGCCAGCAGCTTGGATGCAGGGGCTTACGAGCAGTACTTC
CASSLDAGAYEQYF
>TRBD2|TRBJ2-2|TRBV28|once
TGTGCCAGCAGGAGACTAGCGCGGACCGGGGAGCTGTTTTTT
CASRRLARTGELFF
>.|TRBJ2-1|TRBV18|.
TGTGCCAGCTCACCAGACGATGAGCAGTTCTTC
CASSPDDEQFF
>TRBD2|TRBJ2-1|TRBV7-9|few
TGTGCCAGCAGCAAGCCGGGACTAGCGGGAGGGAATGAGCAGTTCTTC
CASSKPGLAGGNEQFF
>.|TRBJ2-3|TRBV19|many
TGTGCCAGTAGTATATCGCCCGGGGATACGCAGTATTTT
CASSISPGDTQYF
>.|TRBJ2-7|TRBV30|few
TGTGCCTGGAGTTGGAGGGGGTACGAGCAGTACTTC
CAWSWRGYEQYF
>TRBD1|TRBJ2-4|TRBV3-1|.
TGTGCCAGCAGAACTTCCGGGACAGGCGGCATTCAGTACTTC
CASRTSGTGGIQYF
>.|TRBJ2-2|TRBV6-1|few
TGTGCCAGCAGCCGACCCAGGGCCGGGGAGCTGTTTTTT
CASSRPRAGELFF
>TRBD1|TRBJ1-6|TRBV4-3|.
TGCGCCAGCAGCCTAGGGACAGGGGAGGTACATTCACCCCTCCACTTT
CASSLGTGEVHSPLHF
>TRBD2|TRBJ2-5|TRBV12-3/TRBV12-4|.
TGTGCCAGCACCCCGGGAGGGCGTGAGACCCAGTACTTC
CASTPGGRETQYF